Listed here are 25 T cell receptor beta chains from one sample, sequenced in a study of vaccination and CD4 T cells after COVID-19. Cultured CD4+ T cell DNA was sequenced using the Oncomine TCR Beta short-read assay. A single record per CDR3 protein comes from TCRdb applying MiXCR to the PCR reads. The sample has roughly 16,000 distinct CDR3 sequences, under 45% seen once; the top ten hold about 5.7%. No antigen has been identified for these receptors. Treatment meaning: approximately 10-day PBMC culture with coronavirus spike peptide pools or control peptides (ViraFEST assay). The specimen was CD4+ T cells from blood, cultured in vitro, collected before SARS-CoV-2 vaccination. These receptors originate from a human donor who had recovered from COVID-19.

The CDR3 nucleotides read TGTGCCAGCAGCTTAGATCGGGGGAAGGATACGCAGTATTTT. This sequence encodes CASSLDRGKDTQYF. V usage is TRBV11-2 and J usage is TRBJ2-3, with D possibly matching TRBD2 (6 bases). V gave up 0 bases and J gave up 6 bases, with 10 bases separating them. This CDR3 has 14 residues. From germline, CDR1 is SGHAT and CDR2 FQNNGV.

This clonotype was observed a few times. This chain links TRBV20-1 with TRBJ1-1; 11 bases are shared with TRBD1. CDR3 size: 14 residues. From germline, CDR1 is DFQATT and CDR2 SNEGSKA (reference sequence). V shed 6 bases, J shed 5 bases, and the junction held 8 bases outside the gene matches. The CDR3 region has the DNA TGCAGTGCCAGTCCGGGACAGGGGGTTACTGAAGCTTTCTTT. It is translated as CSASPGQGVTEAFF.

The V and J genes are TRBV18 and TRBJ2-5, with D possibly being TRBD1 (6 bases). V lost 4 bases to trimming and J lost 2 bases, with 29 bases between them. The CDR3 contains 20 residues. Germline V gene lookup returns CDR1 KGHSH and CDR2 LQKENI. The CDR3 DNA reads TGTGCCAGCTCACTTAAGACCAGGGGACCCAATCTATCAATTCAAGAGACCCAGTACTTC. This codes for CASSLKTRGPNLSIQETQYF.

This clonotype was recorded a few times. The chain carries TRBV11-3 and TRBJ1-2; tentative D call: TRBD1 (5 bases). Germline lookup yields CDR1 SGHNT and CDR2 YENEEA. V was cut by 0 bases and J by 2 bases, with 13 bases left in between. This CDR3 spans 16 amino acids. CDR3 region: CASSLEGRDGNYGYTF. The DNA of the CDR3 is TGTGCCAGCAGCTTAGAGGGCAGGGACGGGAACTATGGCTACACCTTC.

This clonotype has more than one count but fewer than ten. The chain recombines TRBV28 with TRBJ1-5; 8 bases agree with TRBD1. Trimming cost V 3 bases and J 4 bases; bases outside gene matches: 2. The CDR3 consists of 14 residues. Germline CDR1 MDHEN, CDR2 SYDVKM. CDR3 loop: CASSFGTGNQPQHF. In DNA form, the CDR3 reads TGTGCCAGCAGTTTCGGGACAGGTAATCAGCCCCAGCATTTT. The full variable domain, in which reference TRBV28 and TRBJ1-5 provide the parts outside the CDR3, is DVKVTQSSRYLVKRTGEKVFLECVQDMDHENMFWYRQDPGLGLRLIYFSYDVKMKEKGDIPEGYSVSREKKERFSLILESASTNQTSMYLCASSFGTGNQPQHFGDGTRLSIL.

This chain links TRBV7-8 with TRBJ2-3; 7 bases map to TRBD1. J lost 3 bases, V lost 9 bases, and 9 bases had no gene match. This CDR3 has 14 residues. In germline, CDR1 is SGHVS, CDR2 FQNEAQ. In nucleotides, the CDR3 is TGTGCCAGTCTCCCCTGGGACAGAACAGATACGCAGTATTTT. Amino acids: CASLPWDRTDTQYF.

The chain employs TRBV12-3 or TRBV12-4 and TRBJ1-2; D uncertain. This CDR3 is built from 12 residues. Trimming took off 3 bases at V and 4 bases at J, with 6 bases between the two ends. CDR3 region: CASSLTGYGYTF. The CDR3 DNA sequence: TGTGCCAGCAGTTTGACGGGCTATGGCTACACCTTC.

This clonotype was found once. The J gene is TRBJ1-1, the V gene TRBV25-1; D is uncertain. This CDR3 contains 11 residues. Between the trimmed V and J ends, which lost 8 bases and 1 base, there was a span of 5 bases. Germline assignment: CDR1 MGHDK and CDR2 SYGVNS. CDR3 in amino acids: CASVENTEAFF. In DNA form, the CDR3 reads TGTGCCAGCGTAGAGAACACTGAAGCTTTCTTT.

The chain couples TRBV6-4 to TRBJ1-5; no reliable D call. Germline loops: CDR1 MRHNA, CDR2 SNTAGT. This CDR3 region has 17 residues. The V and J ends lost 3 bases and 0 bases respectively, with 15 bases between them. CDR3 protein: CASSDLGSRYSNQPQHF. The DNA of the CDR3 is TGTGCCAGCAGTGATTTGGGCAGCCGGTATAGCAATCAGCCCCAGCATTTT.

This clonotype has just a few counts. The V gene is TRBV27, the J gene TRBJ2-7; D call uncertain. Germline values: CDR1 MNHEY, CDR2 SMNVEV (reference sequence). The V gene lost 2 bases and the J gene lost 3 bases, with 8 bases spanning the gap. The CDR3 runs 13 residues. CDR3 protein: CASSLDPRYEQYF. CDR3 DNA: TGTGCCAGCAGTTTAGACCCCCGCTACGAGCAGTACTTC.

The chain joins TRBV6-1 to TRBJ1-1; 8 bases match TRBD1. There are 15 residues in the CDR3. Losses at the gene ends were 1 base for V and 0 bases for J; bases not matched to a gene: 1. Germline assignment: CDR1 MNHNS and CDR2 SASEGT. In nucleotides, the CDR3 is TGTGCCAGCAGTGAAGGGACAGGGATGAACACTGAAGCTTTCTTT. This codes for CASSEGTGMNTEAFF.

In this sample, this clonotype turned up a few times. The CDR3 nucleotides read TGTGCCAGCCTCGGCAGTAATCAGCCCCAGCATTTT. Protein: CASLGSNQPQHF. The genes are TRBV6-1 and TRBJ1-5; D unresolved. This CDR3 region has 12 residues. V was shortened by 8 bases and J by 4 bases, with 9 bases between the two germline ends. Germline CDR1 and CDR2: MNHNS and SASEGT.

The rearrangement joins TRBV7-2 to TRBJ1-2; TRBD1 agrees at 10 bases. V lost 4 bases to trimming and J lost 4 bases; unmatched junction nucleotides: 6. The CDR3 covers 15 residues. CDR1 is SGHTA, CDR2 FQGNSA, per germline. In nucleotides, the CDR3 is TGTGCCAGCAGCTCAAGACAGGGGGCGAGCTATGGCTACACCTTC. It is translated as CASSSRQGASYGYTF.

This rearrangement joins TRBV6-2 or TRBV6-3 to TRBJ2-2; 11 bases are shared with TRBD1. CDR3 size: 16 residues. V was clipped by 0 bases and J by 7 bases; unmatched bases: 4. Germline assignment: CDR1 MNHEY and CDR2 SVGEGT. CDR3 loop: CASSYSDRGHVGELFF. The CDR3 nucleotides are TGTGCCAGCAGTTACTCGGACAGGGGGCATGTCGGGGAGCTGTTTTTT.

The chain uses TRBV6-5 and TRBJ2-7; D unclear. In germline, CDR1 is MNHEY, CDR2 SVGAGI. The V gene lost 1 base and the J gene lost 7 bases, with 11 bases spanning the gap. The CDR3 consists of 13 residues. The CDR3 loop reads CASSYFAQREQYF. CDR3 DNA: TGTGCCAGCAGTTACTTCGCCCAACGAGAGCAGTACTTC.

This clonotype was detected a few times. CDR3 nucleotides: TGTGCCAGCAAACTAGCTCCGACTAGCGGGACCTACGAGCAGTACTTC. It is translated as CASKLAPTSGTYEQYF. V and J are TRBV7-2 and TRBJ2-7, with 11 bases that match TRBD2. There are 16 residues in the CDR3. Trimming at V came to 7 bases and at J to 2 bases, leaving 10 bases not matched to a gene. The germline CDR1 and CDR2 sequences are SGHTA and FQGNSA. Drawing the rest from reference TRBV7-2 and TRBJ2-7, the complete variable domain is GAGVSQSPSNKVTEKGKDVELRCDPISGHTALYWYRQSLGQGLEFLIYFQGNSAPDKSGLPSDRFSAERTGGSVSTLTIQRTQQEDSAVYLCASKLAPTSGTYEQYFGPGTRLTVT.

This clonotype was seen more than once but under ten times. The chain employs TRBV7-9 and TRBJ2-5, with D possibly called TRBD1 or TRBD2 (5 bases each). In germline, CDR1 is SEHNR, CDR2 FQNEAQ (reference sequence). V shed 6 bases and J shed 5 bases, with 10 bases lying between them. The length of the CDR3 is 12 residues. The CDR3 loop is CASRGTQETQYF. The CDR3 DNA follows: TGTGCCAGCAGGGGGACCCAGGAGACCCAGTACTTC.

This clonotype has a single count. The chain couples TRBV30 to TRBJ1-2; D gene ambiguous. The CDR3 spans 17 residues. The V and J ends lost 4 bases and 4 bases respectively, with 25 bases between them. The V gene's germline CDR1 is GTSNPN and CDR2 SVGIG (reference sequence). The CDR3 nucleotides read TGTGCCTGGACAGCTGCAGGAGAAAGGCCTCCATTCTATGGCTACACCTTC. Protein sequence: CAWTAAGERPPFYGYTF.

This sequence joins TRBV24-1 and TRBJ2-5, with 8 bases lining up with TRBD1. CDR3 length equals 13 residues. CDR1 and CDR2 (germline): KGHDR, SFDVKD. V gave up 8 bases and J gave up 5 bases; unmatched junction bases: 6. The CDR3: CATNLRGRETQYF. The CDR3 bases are TGTGCCACCAATCTCAGGGGGCGGGAGACCCAGTACTTC.

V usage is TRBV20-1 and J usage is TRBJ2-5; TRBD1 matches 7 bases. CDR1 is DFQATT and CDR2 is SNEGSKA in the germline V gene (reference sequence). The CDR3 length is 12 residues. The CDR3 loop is CSVWTGLSAQYF. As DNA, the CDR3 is TGCAGCGTCTGGACAGGTTTGTCGGCCCAGTACTTC.

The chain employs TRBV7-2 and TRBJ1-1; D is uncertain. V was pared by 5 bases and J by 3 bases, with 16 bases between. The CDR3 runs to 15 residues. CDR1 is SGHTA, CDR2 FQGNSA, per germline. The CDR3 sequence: CASSLSRSRDTEAFF. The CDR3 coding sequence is TGTGCCAGCAGCCTATCGCGGTCGCGGGACACTGAAGCTTTCTTT.

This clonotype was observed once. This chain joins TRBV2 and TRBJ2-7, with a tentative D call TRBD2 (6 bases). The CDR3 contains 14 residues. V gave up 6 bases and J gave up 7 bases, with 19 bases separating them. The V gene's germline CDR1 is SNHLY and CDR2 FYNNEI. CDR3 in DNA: TGTGCCAGCAGCGACGGGAGTACCTTGGGAGAGCAGTACTTC. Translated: CASSDGSTLGEQYF.

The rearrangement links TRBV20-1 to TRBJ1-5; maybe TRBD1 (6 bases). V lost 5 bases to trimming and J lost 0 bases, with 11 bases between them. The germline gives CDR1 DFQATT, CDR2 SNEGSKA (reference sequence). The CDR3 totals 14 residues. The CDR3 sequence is CSAGDTYSNQPQHF. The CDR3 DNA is TGCAGTGCTGGGGACACCTATAGCAATCAGCCCCAGCATTTT.

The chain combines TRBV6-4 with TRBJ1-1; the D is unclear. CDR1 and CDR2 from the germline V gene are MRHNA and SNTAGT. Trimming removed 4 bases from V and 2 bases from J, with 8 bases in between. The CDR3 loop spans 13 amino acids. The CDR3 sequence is CASSVSANTEAFF. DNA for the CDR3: TGTGCCAGCAGTGTGTCAGCCAACACTGAAGCTTTCTTT.

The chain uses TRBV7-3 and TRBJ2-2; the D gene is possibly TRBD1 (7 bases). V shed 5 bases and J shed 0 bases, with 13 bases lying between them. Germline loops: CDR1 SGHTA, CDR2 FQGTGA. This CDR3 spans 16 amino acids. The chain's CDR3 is CASSRAGQTNTGELFF. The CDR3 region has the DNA TGTGCCAGCAGCAGGGCGGGACAGACGAACACCGGGGAGCTGTTTTTT.